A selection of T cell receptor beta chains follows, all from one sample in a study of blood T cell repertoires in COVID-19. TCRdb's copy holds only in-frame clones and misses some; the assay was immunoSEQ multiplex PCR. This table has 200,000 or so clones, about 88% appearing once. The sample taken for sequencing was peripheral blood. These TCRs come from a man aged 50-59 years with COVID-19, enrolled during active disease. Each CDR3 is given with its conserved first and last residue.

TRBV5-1	CASSYRTSGRPEQFF
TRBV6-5	CASSPGTGGTEAFF
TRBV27	CASSFGGGSYNEQFF
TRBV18	CASSPGSTGNAGELFF
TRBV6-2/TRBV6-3	CASSYRFSGAPVGTQYF
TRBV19	CATQGGYEQYF
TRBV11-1	CASSLAIGQGSEQYF
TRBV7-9	CASSQRGTGIETQYF
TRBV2	CASRKGNSPLHF
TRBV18	CASSPLAGGHNEQFF
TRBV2	CAVHQGLVIYEQYF
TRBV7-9	CASSLGAQGTEAFF
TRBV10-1	CASSPNVASADEQFF
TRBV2	CASSGGRETGHNLIGLFF
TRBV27	CASSLLGQGRYEQYF
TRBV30	CAWSNMANEQFF
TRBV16	CASSQSGVGGQYF
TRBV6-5	CASRKMRDHTGELFF
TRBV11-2	CASSGPKTGVRETQYF
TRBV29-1	CSVTGGVMNTEAFF
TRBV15	CATSLDRNTDTQYF
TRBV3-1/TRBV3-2	CASSQDQASGQETQYF
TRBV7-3	CASRQLAGGNTGELFF
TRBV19	CASSPWDSRPGGPRELFF
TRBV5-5	CASSAGTGYSYTF
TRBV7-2	CASSLGTANYGYTF
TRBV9	CASSVAPGNTEAFF
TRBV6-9	CASRKGTGAHYSNQPQHF
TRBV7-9	CASSLGGAGRTDTQYF
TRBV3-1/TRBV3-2	CASSLSTDRLVASAFF
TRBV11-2	CASSSGEASGSGRETQYF
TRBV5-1	CASSLGSGQGVEKLFF
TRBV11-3	CASSLGVGGPLETQYF
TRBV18	CASSLGQGASETQYF
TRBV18	CASSSTGVGNNQPQHF
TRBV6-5	CASSYSNTGSNSPLHF
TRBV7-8	CASRTLAGGSYEQYF
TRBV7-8	CASSLDRGHYNEQFF
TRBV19	CASRTRPGGNQPQHF
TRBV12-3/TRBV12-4	CASSSAGPQHF
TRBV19	CASTPGRTGGFGYTF
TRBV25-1	CASSDYTGTVGYTF
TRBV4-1	CASSQRDRDTEAFF
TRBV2	CASSETILFNQPQHF